This T cell receptor (beta chain) was recorded in a study of shared clonotypes between healthy human individuals. The CDR3 extends over 15 amino acids. V lost 3 bases, J lost 0 bases, and 9 bases lay in between. Germline CDR1 reads WSHSY; CDR2 reads SAAADI. Donors comprised healthy HIV-negative adults lacking recent acute infections or vaccinations. Clones were read by immunoSEQ multiplex PCR, and TCRdb kept only the in-frame ones, dropping some. The sample lists 1.4 million or so clones, roughly 98.5% occurring once. The source of this sequence is a young man in good health. V is TRBV10-2 and J is TRBJ1-5; D ambiguous. The specimen sequenced was naive CD4+ T cells sorted from blood. Indicated subset: CD45RA+ positively selected. CDR3 in amino acids: CASSETEISNQPQHF. As DNA, the CDR3 is TGCGCCAGCAGTGAAACAGAGATTAGCAATCAGCCCCAGCATTTT.